This T cell receptor beta chain was sequenced for a study of T-cell memory formation after mild COVID-19. A note on this clonotype: Its matching antigen is unknown.

TCRdb itself ran the 5' RACE reads through MiXCR, one entry per CDR3 protein. Among 150,000 to 200,000 distinct CDR3 sequences listed, approximately 15% were seen once. Study-level findings and limits: What remained unconfirmed was the SARS-CoV-2 specificity of second-wave clones peaking on day 37. Contracting clones, day 15 to 85, had balanced CD4/CD8, and later expanders favored CD4+.

Trimming cost V 5 bases and J 4 bases, with 15 bases left between them. The germline gives CDR1 SQVTM, CDR2 ANQGSEA. This CDR3 has 13 residues. This receptor was obtained from an adult woman who had mild COVID-19 (a few samples of this study predate the infection). Cell type and time point are not known. Source material: PBMCs or a T cell subset sorted from them (not recorded which). The V gene is TRBV29-1, the J gene TRBJ2-7, with unresolved D. The CDR3 reads CSVQVSGAYEQYF. The CDR3 DNA reads as TGCAGCGTTCAGGTTTCAGGTGCTTACGAGCAGTACTTC.